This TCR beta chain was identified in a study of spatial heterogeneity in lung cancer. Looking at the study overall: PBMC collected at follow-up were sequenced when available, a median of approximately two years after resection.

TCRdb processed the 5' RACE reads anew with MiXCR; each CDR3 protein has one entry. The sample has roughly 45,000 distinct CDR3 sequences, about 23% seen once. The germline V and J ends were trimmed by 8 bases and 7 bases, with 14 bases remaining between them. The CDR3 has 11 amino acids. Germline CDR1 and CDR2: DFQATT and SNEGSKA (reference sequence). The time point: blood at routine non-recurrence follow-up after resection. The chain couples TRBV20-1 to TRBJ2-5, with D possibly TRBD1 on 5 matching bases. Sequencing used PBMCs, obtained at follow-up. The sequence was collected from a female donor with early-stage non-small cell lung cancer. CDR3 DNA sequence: TGCAGTCCCATGACAGTTGGGACCCAGTACTTC. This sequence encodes CSPMTVGTQYF.